This paragraph covers one TCR beta chain sequence. Its cognate antigen is unknown. Deletions cut 2 bases from V and 1 base from J, with 14 bases between. Germline V gene sequence: CDR1 KGHSH, CDR2 LQKENI. The CDR3 has 16 amino acids. This entry is derived from a study of cytomegalovirus exposure and HLA in healthy donors. Study-level background: Membership in the Caucasian-associated ancestry cluster was found for 81% of almost 400 genotyped donors.

Vbeta (60) and Jbeta (13) primers were used in the PCR. The protocol was immunoSEQ multiplex PCR, while the TCRdb copy is restricted to in-frame clones and leaves out a portion. The repertoire holds 150,000 to 250,000 clones, approximately 85% seen once, with about 2.2% in the top ten. Overall study findings and caveats: Exclusion applied to some V segments, including TRBV6-2 and TRBV6-3, as they were indistinguishable. CMV serostatus was the sole immune exposure information available. Many donors carried some public TCRs, although rarity characterized most TCR sequences.

This chain connects TRBV18 to TRBJ1-1; tentative D call: TRBD1 (6 bases). The clonotype comes from a woman in her forties or fifties in good health and CMV-seronegative. The sequencing sample was made of PBMCs. CDR3 amino acids: CASSPNRERGNTEAFF. CDR3 nucleotide sequence: TGTGCCAGCTCACCAAACAGGGAGAGGGGGAACACTGAAGCTTTCTTT.